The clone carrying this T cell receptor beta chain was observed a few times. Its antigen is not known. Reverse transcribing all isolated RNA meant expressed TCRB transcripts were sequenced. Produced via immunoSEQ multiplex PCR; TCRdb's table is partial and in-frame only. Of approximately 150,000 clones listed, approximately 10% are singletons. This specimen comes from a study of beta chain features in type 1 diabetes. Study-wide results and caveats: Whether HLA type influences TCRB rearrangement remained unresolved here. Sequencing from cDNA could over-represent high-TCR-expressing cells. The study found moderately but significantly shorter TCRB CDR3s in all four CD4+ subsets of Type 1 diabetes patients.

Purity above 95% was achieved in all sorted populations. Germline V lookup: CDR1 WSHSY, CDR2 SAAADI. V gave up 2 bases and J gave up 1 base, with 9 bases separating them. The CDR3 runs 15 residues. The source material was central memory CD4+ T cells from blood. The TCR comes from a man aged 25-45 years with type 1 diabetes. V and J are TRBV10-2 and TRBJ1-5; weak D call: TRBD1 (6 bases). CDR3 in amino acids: CASSENRASNQPQHF. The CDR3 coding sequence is TGCGCCAGCAGTGAGAACAGGGCGAGCAATCAGCCCCAGCATTTT.